This is a list of T cell receptor beta chains from one sample in a study of blood T cell repertoires in COVID-19. Only in-frame clones appear in the TCRdb table, and some are missing; sequencing was by immunoSEQ multiplex PCR. The sample has approximately 110,000 clones, just under 90% seen once. Sequenced input: peripheral blood. The receptors stem from a woman between 45 and 60 years old with acute or convalescent COVID-19. CDR3s include the opening cysteine and the closing phenylalanine or tryptophan. Each record gives: V gene, D gene, clone size, J gene, CDR3 protein, CDR3 DNA. D genes are given only for firm matches. Expanded clones are given a class, and other clones once, few, many or no size at all.

>TRBV2|TRBD1|once|TRBJ1-2
CASTGTGTNYGYTF
TGTGCCAGTACCGGGACAGGGACTAACTATGGCTACACCTTC
>TRBV30|TRBD1|.|TRBJ1-1
CAWRQGRGTEAFF
TGTGCCTGGCGACAGGGTAGGGGCACTGAAGCTTTCTTT
>TRBV7-2|TRBD2|.|TRBJ2-7
CASSFVGTSGSNEQYF
TGTGCCAGCAGCTTCGTGGGGACTAGCGGGAGCAACGAGCAGTACTTC
>TRBV11-3|TRBD1|few|TRBJ2-1
CASSAGTGPYNEQFF
TGTGCCAGCAGTGCCGGGACAGGACCCTACAATGAGCAGTTCTTC
>TRBV4-1|.|once|TRBJ2-3
CASSPEILTDTQYF
TGCGCCAGCAGCCCAGAAATTCTCACAGATACGCAGTATTTT
>TRBV15|.|few|TRBJ1-5
CATSRDEGRNQPQHF
TGTGCCACCAGCAGAGATGAGGGTAGGAATCAGCCCCAGCATTTT
>TRBV10-1|TRBD1|.|TRBJ2-3
CASSESPDRGPDTQYF
TGCGCCAGCAGTGAGTCCCCGGACAGGGGACCAGATACGCAGTATTTT
>TRBV2|.|.|TRBJ2-1
CASFRGSPYNEQFF
TGTGCCAGCTTCAGGGGTTCGCCATACAATGAGCAGTTCTTC
>TRBV7-8|.|.|TRBJ1-5
CASSSGWTVSNQPQHF
TGTGCCAGCAGCTCAGGGTGGACAGTTAGCAATCAGCCCCAGCATTTT
>TRBV9|.|.|TRBJ2-7
CASGGADPSYEQYF
TGTGCCAGCGGGGGGGCCGATCCCTCCTACGAGCAGTACTTC
>TRBV28|.|once|TRBJ2-4
CASSFSTGTYKNIQYF
TGTGCCAGCAGTTTTTCCACGGGAACGTATAAAAACATTCAGTACTTC
>TRBV6-5|.|.|TRBJ2-3
CASRVQGFGTDTQYF
TGTGCCAGCAGGGTACAGGGATTTGGAACAGATACGCAGTATTTT
>TRBV28|TRBD1|.|TRBJ1-1
CASREGQENTEAFF
TGTGCCAGCAGGGAAGGACAGGAGAACACTGAAGCTTTCTTT
>TRBV6-5|TRBD1|.|TRBJ1-1
CASSYSNQGGSTEAFF
TGTGCCAGCAGTTACTCGAATCAGGGGGGTTCGACTGAAGCTTTCTTT
>TRBV14|TRBD1|.|TRBJ1-1
CASSQGQEIGEAFF
TGTGCCAGCAGCCAGGGACAGGAGATAGGTGAAGCTTTCTTT
>TRBV18|.|.|TRBJ1-4
CASSTRQLTNEKLFF
TGTGCCAGCTCAACCAGACAGTTAACTAATGAAAAACTGTTTTTT
>TRBV30|.|.|TRBJ2-5
CAWSRSGLQETQYF
TGTGCCTGGAGCAGGTCGGGACTCCAAGAGACCCAGTACTTC
>TRBV7-9|TRBD1|.|TRBJ1-6
CASSPGTGNQHNSPLHF
TGTGCCAGCAGCCCCGGGACAGGGAATCAGCATAATTCACCCCTCCACTTT
>TRBV19|.|.|TRBJ1-2
CASSPTANYGYTF
TGTGCCAGTAGTCCAACTGCTAACTATGGCTACACCTTC
>TRBV18|.|.|TRBJ2-3
CASSGPTKDTQYF
TGTGCCAGCTCAGGGCCGACCAAAGATACGCAGTATTTT
>TRBV11-2|TRBD1|.|TRBJ1-2
CASSLDPGGRSYGYTF
TGTGCCAGCAGCTTAGATCCAGGGGGTAGGTCGTATGGCTACACCTTC
>TRBV30|TRBD1|.|TRBJ2-5
CAWSRDSLEETQYF
TGTGCCTGGAGCCGGGACAGTTTGGAAGAGACCCAGTACTTC
>TRBV27|TRBD2|.|TRBJ2-3
CATLAGGGDTQYF
TGTGCCACCTTAGCGGGAGGGGGAGATACGCAGTATTTT
>TRBV4-1|.|.|TRBJ1-5
CASSQDGIIVGNQPQHF
TGCGCCAGCAGCCAAGACGGGATCATCGTTGGCAATCAGCCCCAGCATTTT
>TRBV2|.|.|TRBJ1-1
CASRGLRGNTEAFF
TGTGCCAGCCGAGGCCTTAGGGGGAACACTGAAGCTTTCTTT
>TRBV3-1/TRBV3-2|.|.|TRBJ2-5
CASSQDPQDQETQYF
TGTGCCAGCAGCCAAGACCCCCAGGACCAAGAGACCCAGTACTTC
>TRBV11-2|.|.|TRBJ1-2
CASSSSMVRNYGYTF
TGTGCCAGCAGCTCTAGTATGGTCCGCAACTATGGCTACACCTTC
>TRBV7-9|.|.|TRBJ1-5
CASSPGSGGNQPQHF
TGTGCCAGCAGCCCCGGCAGCGGAGGCAATCAGCCCCAGCATTTT
>TRBV6-2/TRBV6-3|.|once|TRBJ2-3
CASSTSSGTDTQYF
TGTGCCAGCAGCACCTCTAGCGGCACAGATACGCAGTATTTT